Listed below are T cell receptor beta chains from one sample, sequenced in a study of vaccination and CD4 T cells after COVID-19. No antigen has been assigned to these receptors. TCRdb re-called the PCR reads with MiXCR, one entry per CDR3 protein. The sample records approximately 10,000 distinct CDR3 sequences, 50% to 60% being singletons. Sequenced material: CD4+ T cells from blood, cultured in vitro. These receptor sequences come from a human donor who had recovered from COVID-19. The CDR3 runs from the conserved cysteine through the conserved F or W. The D gene is left open where the match is weak. Some rows have no size entry. The others give once, few or many, or a class for an expanded clone.

>.|TRBV27|large|TRBJ2-1
TGTGCCAGCCGTAAACAGGGCGGCAATGAGCAGTTCTTC
CASRKQGGNEQFF
>.|TRBV5-1|once|TRBJ2-3
TGCGCCAGCAGCTTGGCCCCTAGAATCGCAGATACGCAGTATTTT
CASSLAPRIADTQYF
>TRBD1|TRBV7-2|.|TRBJ1-2
TGTGCCAGCAGCCCACGACAGGGCTCAGGCGGCTACACCTTC
CASSPRQGSGGYTF
>.|TRBV5-4|.|TRBJ2-5
TGTGCCAGCAGCTTTGCTTTTCGGGAAGAGACCCAGTACTTC
CASSFAFREETQYF
>TRBD1|TRBV30|.|TRBJ1-6
TGTGCCTGGAGTGCAGACAGGGGGCGTAATTCACCCCTCCACTTT
CAWSADRGRNSPLHF
>TRBD2|TRBV7-2|.|TRBJ2-7
TGTGCCAGCAGCCAAAGACTAGCGGGGGAGAACTACGAGCAGTACTTC
CASSQRLAGENYEQYF
>.|TRBV21-1|.|TRBJ1-5
TGTGCCAGCAGCAAAAGCGGGGGGCGGATGTTCGGTCAGCCCCAGCATTTT
CASSKSGGRMFGQPQHF
>.|TRBV20-1|few|TRBJ1-2
TGCAGTGCCCTCCGGGACATAAATGGCTACACCTTC
CSALRDINGYTF
>TRBD2|TRBV6-1|.|TRBJ2-7
TGTGCCAGCAGTGAATCTCCTAGCGGGAGGGAGGAGCAGTACTTC
CASSESPSGREEQYF
>TRBD1|TRBV27|.|TRBJ1-5
TGTGCCACCCAACAGGGGTTCAATCAGCCCCAGCATTTT
CATQQGFNQPQHF
>.|TRBV2|.|TRBJ1-2
TGTGCCAGCAGTGAAGTGGGCTTAGACTATGGCTACACCTTC
CASSEVGLDYGYTF
>.|TRBV7-6|.|TRBJ2-1
TGTGCCAGCAGCTTAAGGGCTGGGGATGAGCAGTTCTTC
CASSLRAGDEQFF
>.|TRBV6-1|medium-sized|TRBJ2-5
TGTGCCAGCAACCTGGGACGGACCCAAGAGACCCAGTACTTC
CASNLGRTQETQYF
>.|TRBV27|.|TRBJ1-3
TGTGCCAGCAGTTTCTCGGGCTCTGGAAACACCATATATTTT
CASSFSGSGNTIYF
>.|TRBV24-1|.|TRBJ1-2
TGTGCCACCAGTGATGAGATCTATGGCTACACCTTC
CATSDEIYGYTF
>.|TRBV7-9|few|TRBJ1-2
TGTGCCAGCAGCTATGAGACTAACTATGGCTACACCTTC
CASSYETNYGYTF
>TRBD2|TRBV19|.|TRBJ2-1
TGTGCCAGTACCAGGGGGGCTAGCGGGGCCAATGAGCAGTTCTTC
CASTRGASGANEQFF
>.|TRBV4-1|.|TRBJ2-1
TGCGCCAGCAGCCAGGACCGGGACTCTGCCTCCTACAATGAGCAGTTCTTC
CASSQDRDSASYNEQFF
>TRBD2|TRBV6-1|medium-sized|TRBJ2-5
TGTGCCAGCAGGATTACTAGCGGGGGGGGTCTGGCGACCCAGTACTTC
CASRITSGGGLATQYF
>.|TRBV7-2|.|TRBJ2-7
TGTGCCAGCAGCTCTGGGAGTATTACCGAGCAGTACTTC
CASSSGSITEQYF
>.|TRBV15|.|TRBJ2-5
TGTGCCACCAGCAGAGAAATGACAGGCCGCCAAGAGACCCAGTACTTC
CATSREMTGRQETQYF
>.|TRBV6-2/TRBV6-3|few|TRBJ2-3
TGTGCCAGCAGTCTTGACCGGAGCACAGATACGCAGTATTTT
CASSLDRSTDTQYF
>.|TRBV11-2|.|TRBJ2-1
TGTGCCAGCAGCCCAAAGGCCCAGCGGCTCTTCCACAATGAGCAGTTCTTC
CASSPKAQRLFHNEQFF
>TRBD1|TRBV20-1|.|TRBJ1-4
TGCAGTGCTAGAGACAGGGGGCGGGGGAGGTCTAATGAAAAACTGTTTTTT
CSARDRGRGRSNEKLFF
>.|TRBV5-8|few|TRBJ2-5
TGTGCCAGCAGCCCGACTACTGGGAGCGGGACCCAGTACTTC
CASSPTTGSGTQYF
>TRBD1|TRBV18|.|TRBJ1-1
TGTGCCAGCTCGCAAGAACAGGGGAGGAACACTGAAGCTTTCTTT
CASSQEQGRNTEAFF
>.|TRBV7-2|.|TRBJ1-1
TGTGCCAGCAGCCGTGTGGGCGGGGAAGTAGCTTTCTTT
CASSRVGGEVAFF
>TRBD2|TRBV5-4|.|TRBJ2-6
TGTGCCAGCAGCCCCTACTGGGGCGGGAGGCCCTCTGGGGCCAACGTCCTGACTTTC
CASSPYWGGRPSGANVLTF
>TRBD2|TRBV11-2|.|TRBJ2-3
TGTGCCAGCAGCTTAGATCCCGGACTAGCGGGGCTCGAAGGGAGCACAGATACGCAGTATTTT
CASSLDPGLAGLEGSTDTQYF
>.|TRBV20-1|.|TRBJ2-7
TGCAGTGCTAGAGATTCCCCAGGTGGCGAGCAGTACTTC
CSARDSPGGEQYF
>TRBD2|TRBV24-1|medium-sized|TRBJ2-7
TGTGCCACCAGTGGGACGACTAGCGGGCGCTCCTACGAGCAGTACTTC
CATSGTTSGRSYEQYF
>TRBD1|TRBV7-2|.|TRBJ2-3
TGTGCCAGCAGCCCGGGACAGGGCAAAACAGATACGCAGTATTTT
CASSPGQGKTDTQYF
>TRBD1|TRBV12-3/TRBV12-4|.|TRBJ1-2
TGTGCCAGCAGCGCCGGGACAGGGCGGTATGGCTACACCTTC
CASSAGTGRYGYTF
>.|TRBV24-1|.|TRBJ2-3
TGTGCCACCAGTGATTCTTTCTTACCAACAGGGGGGGCCAACACAGATACGCAGTATTTT
CATSDSFLPTGGANTDTQYF
>TRBD2|TRBV10-1|.|TRBJ2-3
TGCGCCAGCAGTGCCAGCGGGACTAGCACAGATACGCAGTATTTT
CASSASGTSTDTQYF
>.|TRBV5-6|.|TRBJ2-7
TGTGCCAGCAGCTTGTACGGGGGTCTCGCTAGCTACGAGCAGTACTTC
CASSLYGGLASYEQYF
>.|TRBV7-2|.|TRBJ1-1
TGTGCCAGCAGCAAATCACAGATGCCGAACACTGAAGCTTTCTTT
CASSKSQMPNTEAFF
>.|TRBV20-1|few|TRBJ2-3
TGCAGCCTACCGGACAGAACGGATACGCAGTATTTT
CSLPDRTDTQYF
>TRBD2|TRBV14|.|TRBJ2-5
TGTGCCAGCAGCCGGAGGACTAGTAGCTCGGAGACCCAGTACTTC
CASSRRTSSSETQYF
>TRBD2|TRBV30|.|TRBJ2-3
TGTGCCTGGAAAACGGGACTAACCACAGATACGCAGTATTTT
CAWKTGLTTDTQYF
>.|TRBV4-3|.|TRBJ2-3
TGCGCCAGCAGCCAAGAAGGCAGGGTCGAAGATACGCAGTATTTT
CASSQEGRVEDTQYF
>.|TRBV6-1|.|TRBJ2-7
TGTGCCAGCAGGGGGGCTGGCTCCTACGAGCAGTACTTC
CASRGAGSYEQYF
>.|TRBV20-1|.|TRBJ1-1
TGCAGTGCTACCAGGACGTCTGAAGCTTTCTTT
CSATRTSEAFF
>.|TRBV11-2|.|TRBJ2-3
TGTGCCAGCACCACCGCGGGGAGCGTTACGCAGTATTTT
CASTTAGSVTQYF
>TRBD2|TRBV19|.|TRBJ2-3
TGTGCCAGTAGTATAAGTTCAATCCGGGGGGGAAGCACAGATACGCAGTATTTT
CASSISSIRGGSTDTQYF
>.|TRBV12-3/TRBV12-4|.|TRBJ1-2
TGTGCCAGCACCTCAGGAAACTATGGCTACACCTTC
CASTSGNYGYTF